This TCR beta chain was identified in a study of tumour-infiltrating T cells in Burkitt lymphoma. On the study more broadly: Overall and progression-free survival were predicted by productive clonality.

The assay was immunoSEQ multiplex PCR, and TCRdb's table has in-frame clones only and misses some. The sample has 4,000 to 5,000 clones; about 80% are singletons. Sample: tumor tissue. The source is a human donor with diffuse large B-cell lymphoma. Some clones in this sample may be carry-over from other donors' samples.

CDR3 in DNA: TGTGCCAGCAGCGCCGGACTCAACAATGAGCAGTTCTTC. Residues: CASSAGLNNEQFF. The chain employs TRBV7-2 and TRBJ2-1; a weak D match, TRBD2 (5 bases). CDR3 size: 13 residues. The ends were cut back, 5 bases at V and 5 bases at J, with 10 bases in the middle. CDR1 SGHTA and CDR2 FQGNSA come from the germline V gene.